This record covers a single T cell receptor (beta chain). Its specificity is not known. The data were taken from a study of cytomegalovirus exposure and HLA in healthy donors. 13 Jbeta primers and 60 Vbeta primers were used for the PCR. The protocol was immunoSEQ multiplex PCR, while the TCRdb copy is restricted to in-frame clones and leaves out a portion. Altogether 120,000 to 150,000 clones are present, 73% being singletons, with the ten largest covering 1% to 1.5%. The CDR3 covers 14 residues. V was shortened by 1 base and J by 7 bases, with 13 bases between the two germline ends. The germline V gene encodes CDR1 MGHRA and CDR2 YSYEKL. Study results and caveats: Some public TCRs appeared in many individuals, while most sequences were rare. The later analysis indicated that the majority of CMV-associated TCR beta chains appeared HLA-restricted. What a later analysis showed was that several of the most significant clusters appeared linked to common viral pathogens.

Donors sampled were nominally healthy, though unrecorded immune exposures were likely. This sequence joins TRBV4-1 and TRBJ1-2; D is undetermined. The origin of this receptor is a woman aged 40-49 years in good health and CMV-seronegative. The sample was PBMCs. The CDR3 region is CASSQGGNLGGYTF. The CDR3 DNA follows: TGCGCCAGCAGCCAAGGAGGGAATCTGGGTGGCTACACCTTC.